These 26 T cell receptor beta chains came from one sample sequenced in a study of T-cell reconstitution after alpha-beta-depleted transplantation in children. This sample's TCRbeta library carried unique molecular identifier barcodes. TCRdb reprocessed the PCR reads via MiXCR and lists one record per CDR3 protein. This repertoire shows about 300,000 distinct CDR3 sequences, about 9.5% found once; its top ten account for less than 8%. The specimen comprised PBMCs, sampled before TCRalphabeta/CD19-depleted stem cell transplant. The receptors here all came from a boy younger than two with acute myeloid leukemia, due to receive a stem cell transplant.

This clonotype was seen many times. This chain connects TRBV10-3 to TRBJ2-2; possibly TRBD1 or TRBD2 for D (5 bases each). The CDR3 runs to 15 residues. Germline-derived CDR1 and CDR2 are ENHRY and SYGVKD. The V gene lost 8 bases and the J gene lost 3 bases, with 16 bases spanning the gap. CDR3 DNA: TGTGCCATCCGACTGGGGGAGATGTACACCGGGGAGCTGTTTTTT. Its translation: CAIRLGEMYTGELFF.

A few counts support this clonotype. Germline and junction disagree at one end, which may indicate a read error. This chain joins TRBV18 and TRBJ2-2; 8 bases fit TRBD1. The CDR3 has 15 amino acids. Germline V gene sequence: CDR1 KGHSH, CDR2 LQKENI. CDR3 sequence (DNA): TGTGCCAGCTCGCCACAGGGGGCGAACACCGGGGAGCTGTTTTTT. Translated, it gives CASSPQGANTGELFF.

This clonotype came up many times. The limits of the CDR3 on the DNA are not certain, so only TCRdb's listed CDR3 is given. J is TRBJ2-2 and V is TRBV7-2; no check of the table's D call, TRBD1, against the DNA was made. Counting both end residues, the CDR3 totals 15 amino acids. Germline lookup yields CDR1 SGHTA and CDR2 FQGNSA. This chain's CDR3 is CASSFRGRTPGSCFF.

V gene TRBV11-1 combines with J gene TRBJ1-2; D is uncertain. The V and J ends lost 2 bases and 3 bases respectively, with 16 bases between them. The CDR3 has 16 amino acids. Per the germline V gene, CDR1 is SGHAT and CDR2 is FQDESV (reference sequence). The CDR3 protein is CASSLKSTEPDYGYTF. CDR3 nucleotides: TGTGCCAGCAGCTTAAAATCAACTGAGCCCGACTATGGCTACACCTTC.

This clonotype has ten or more counts. The genes are TRBV29-1 and TRBJ2-1; 13 bases line up with TRBD2. CDR1 is SQVTM and CDR2 is ANQGSEA in the germline V gene. The CDR3 extends over 17 amino acids. After removal of 7 bases from V and 0 bases from J, the junction contained 9 bases not matched to a gene. The CDR3 protein is CSAPGLAGIRSYNEQFF. The CDR3 coding sequence is TGCAGCGCCCCGGGACTAGCGGGAATTCGCTCCTACAATGAGCAGTTCTTC.

The chain joins TRBV3-1 to TRBJ2-4, with D possibly matching TRBD1 (5 bases). V was trimmed by 1 base and J by 7 bases, leaving 5 bases between them. CDR3 length: 12 residues. Germline V lookup: CDR1 LGHDT, CDR2 YNNKEL (reference sequence). This CDR3 reads CASSQAGNIQYF. CDR3 DNA sequence: TGTGCCAGCAGCCAAGCAGGGAACATTCAGTACTTC.

This clonotype was recorded at least ten times. V gene TRBV7-9 combines with J gene TRBJ2-7, with D maybe TRBD1 (9 bases). The CDR3 runs 15 residues. Germline V gene data show CDR1 as SEHNR and CDR2 as FQNEAQ (reference sequence). The ends were cut back, 1 base at V and 4 bases at J, with 14 bases in the middle. CDR3 region: CASSLERGTGYEQYF. In DNA, the CDR3 is TGTGCCAGCAGCTTAGAGCGGGGGACAGGGTACGAGCAGTACTTC.

The CDR3 region is CASSPPNEGNYGYTF. CDR3 in DNA: TGTGCCAGCTCACCACCGAACGAGGGCAACTATGGCTACACCTTC. The chain joins TRBV18 to TRBJ1-2, with unresolved D. CDR3 length equals 15 residues. V was shortened by 0 bases and J by 2 bases, with 10 bases between the two germline ends. Germline V gives CDR1 KGHSH, CDR2 LQKENI.

There are many counts of this clonotype. This chain joins TRBV27 and TRBJ2-5; D is possibly TRBD1 (6 bases). V dropped 3 bases and J dropped 4 bases, with 9 bases sitting between them. The germline V gene has CDR1 MNHEY and CDR2 SMNVEV (reference sequence). The CDR3 is made up of 13 amino acids. This CDR3 reads CASSFFRGETQYF. CDR3 bases: TGTGCCAGCAGTTTTTTCAGGGGAGAGACCCAGTACTTC.

With respect to this clonotype: It may be a read error: a sequence one base away is much more abundant. The rearrangement uses TRBV2 and TRBJ2-2; TRBD2 matches at 8 bases. CDR1 is SNHLY, CDR2 FYNNEI, per germline. The CDR3 is 14 amino acids. The V and J ends lost 6 bases and 6 bases, in that order; junction bases with no gene match: 6. The CDR3 reads CASSSGTRAGELFF. In DNA, the CDR3 is TGTGCCAGCAGCTCCGGGACTAGGGCCGGGGAGCTGTTTTTT. The whole variable domain, filled in from reference TRBV2 and TRBJ2-2, reads EPEVTQTPSHQVTQMGQEVILRCVPISNHLYFYWYRQILGQKVEFLVSFYNNEISEKSEIFDDQFSVERPDGSNFTLKIRSTKLEDSAMYFCASSSGTRAGELFFGEGSRLTVL.

The gene calls are TRBV20-1 and TRBJ2-5, with TRBD2 as a possible D gene (6 bases). From germline, CDR1 is DFQATT and CDR2 SNEGSKA (reference sequence). The V and J ends lost 0 bases and 7 bases respectively, with 18 bases between them. The CDR3 totals 15 residues. The CDR3, as DNA: TGCAGTGCTAGAGATCGGGAGCGGTACAAAGGGACCCAGTACTTC. This gives the protein CSARDRERYKGTQYF.

In its sample, this clonotype was seen many times. The rearrangement uses TRBV25-1 and TRBJ2-5; D gene uncertain. Germline lookup yields CDR1 MGHDK and CDR2 SYGVNS. Trimming took 4 bases from V and 5 from J, leaving 14 bases between them. The CDR3 length is 14 residues. In nucleotides, the CDR3 is TGTGCCAGCAGTGGGGAATTTTTCCGGGAGACCCAGTACTTC. Amino acids: CASSGEFFRETQYF.

Many counts were recorded for this clonotype. The chain joins TRBV24-1 to TRBJ2-7; the D gene is possibly TRBD1 (5 bases). V was clipped by 4 bases and J by 4 bases, with 10 bases between them. CDR1 and CDR2 from the germline V gene are KGHDR and SFDVKD. CDR3 size: 13 residues. In DNA, the CDR3 is TGTGCCACCAGTGAGGGAACAGGATACGAGCAGTACTTC. Protein sequence: CATSEGTGYEQYF.

The sample holds many counts of this clonotype. This chain links TRBV12-3 or TRBV12-4 with TRBJ2-7; 10 bases match TRBD1. The junction had 3 bases not matched to a gene; V was cut back by 3 bases and J by 4 bases. There are 14 residues in the CDR3. This chain's CDR3 is CASSLGQGFYEQYF. The CDR3 nucleotides read TGTGCCAGCAGTTTGGGACAGGGGTTTTACGAGCAGTACTTC.

This clonotype was seen at least ten times. The rearrangement uses TRBV7-9 and TRBJ2-7, with D perhaps matching TRBD1 or TRBD2 (5 bases each). Between the trimmed V and J ends, which lost 4 bases and 3 bases, there was a span of 13 bases. Germline values: CDR1 SEHNR, CDR2 FQNEAQ (reference sequence). The CDR3 is 14 residues long. The DNA for the CDR3 is TGTGCCAGCAGCTCATGGGACGGAAACTACGAGCAGTACTTC. This codes for CASSSWDGNYEQYF.

J is TRBJ2-1 and V is TRBV19, with 8 bases that match TRBD2. Germline V gives CDR1 LNHDA, CDR2 SQIVND (reference sequence). CDR3 length: 15 amino acids. J gave up 5 bases and V 1 base, and 4 bases lay outside the gene matches. This chain's CDR3 is CASSIAGGPNNEQFF. The CDR3 DNA reads as TGTGCCAGTAGTATAGCGGGAGGGCCCAACAATGAGCAGTTCTTC.

This clonotype turned up a few times. The gene calls are TRBV6-2 or TRBV6-3 and TRBJ2-3; perhaps TRBD1 as D (5 bases). Per the germline V gene, CDR1 is MNHEY and CDR2 is SVGEGT. The CDR3 has 20 residues. V shed 2 bases and J shed 0 bases, with 24 bases lying between them. The CDR3: CASSYPVRQGSTLSTDTQYF. The CDR3 nucleotides read TGTGCCAGCAGTTACCCCGTCCGTCAGGGTTCAACTCTTAGCACAGATACGCAGTATTTT.

The sample holds many counts of this clonotype. V is TRBV5-1 and J is TRBJ2-7, with D tentatively TRBD1 or TRBD2 (6 bases each). The CDR3 totals 18 residues. Between the trimmed V and J ends, which lost 2 bases and 7 bases, there was a span of 28 bases. The germline gives CDR1 SGHRS, CDR2 YFSETQ. CDR3 DNA: TGCGCCAGCAGCTTTGATACAGGGAGGTCGCCCCCGGTCGGGGAGCAGTACTTC. Protein sequence: CASSFDTGRSPPVGEQYF.

As for this clonotype: Since a much larger clone is just one base distant, this may be a read error. The rearrangement links TRBV28 to TRBJ1-1; D not resolved. Trimming left V 2 bases short and J 6 bases short, with 13 bases between. The CDR3 has 14 residues. From germline, CDR1 is MDHEN and CDR2 SYDVKM. As DNA, the CDR3 is TGTGCCAGCAGTTTAAGGTCCACGGCACCTGAAGCTTTCTTT. Protein product: CASSLRSTAPEAFF.

This clonotype has only a few counts. This chain links TRBV7-2 with TRBJ2-3; the match to TRBD2 covers 11 bases. Unmatched junction bases numbered 3, after V lost 3 bases and J lost 4 bases. CDR1 and CDR2 (germline): SGHTA, FQGNSA. CDR3 length: 15 amino acids. CDR3 sequence: CASSFPLAGADTQYF. For the CDR3, the DNA is TGTGCCAGCAGCTTTCCACTAGCGGGAGCAGATACGCAGTATTTT.

This clonotype was seen many times. The rearrangement uses TRBV12-5 and TRBJ2-3; no clear D. The CDR3 is 13 residues long. Per germline, CDR1 LGHNT and CDR2 FRNRAP. Trimming cost V 0 bases and J 3 bases, with 4 bases left between them. CDR3 protein: CASGLVGTDTQYF. CDR3 in DNA: TGTGCTAGTGGTTTGGTAGGGACAGATACGCAGTATTTT.

This clonotype has a count of ten or more. This sequence joins TRBV11-2 and TRBJ2-1; D may be TRBD2 (6 bases). CDR1 is SGHAT, CDR2 FQNNGV, per germline. Trimming removed 5 bases from V and 1 base from J, with 12 bases in between. The CDR3 sequence is 15 residues long. The CDR3 is CASSPGRGSYNEQFF. Written as DNA, the CDR3 is TGTGCCAGCAGCCCAGGACGGGGGTCCTACAATGAGCAGTTCTTC.

This clonotype was found many times. This rearrangement joins TRBV5-1 to TRBJ1-5; no clear D. The CDR3 is 13 residues long. V dropped 1 base and J dropped 4 bases, with 6 bases sitting between them. Looked up from germline, CDR1 is SGHRS and CDR2 is YFSETQ. CDR3 bases: TGCGCCAGCAGCTTGAACGGAAATCAGCCCCAGCATTTT. Protein sequence: CASSLNGNQPQHF.

This clonotype was counted ten times or more. The chain carries TRBV12-3 or TRBV12-4 and TRBJ1-2; no clear D. V was pared by 9 bases and J by 4 bases, with 6 bases between. CDR3 length: 10 amino acids. CDR3 DNA: TGTGCCAGTGGGTCCTATGGCTACACCTTC. Protein sequence: CASGSYGYTF.

This clonotype was seen repeatedly, ten times or more. V is TRBV5-1 and J is TRBJ2-1; maybe TRBD2 (5 bases). The CDR3 contains 16 residues. The ends were cut back, 0 bases at V and 8 bases at J, with 18 bases in the middle. Per the germline V gene, CDR1 is SGHRS and CDR2 is YFSETQ. DNA of the CDR3: TGCGCCAGCAGCTTGGATGTACGGGGTAGCCTACATGAGCAGTTCTTC. The encoded protein is CASSLDVRGSLHEQFF.

This clonotype occurred many times. V and J are TRBV2 and TRBJ2-7, with 9 bases lining up with TRBD1. The germline V gene has CDR1 SNHLY and CDR2 FYNNEI. This CDR3 has 14 amino acids. Germline trimming cut 3 bases from V and 4 bases from J; bases unmatched to any gene: 4. DNA of the CDR3: TGTGCCAGCAGTGATACGGACAGGGGTTACGAGCAGTACTTC. Encoded protein: CASSDTDRGYEQYF. The complete variable domain, with remaining parts taken from reference TRBV2 and TRBJ2-7, reads EPEVTQTPSHQVTQMGQEVILRCVPISNHLYFYWYRQILGQKVEFLVSFYNNEISEKSEIFDDQFSVERPDGSNFTLKIRSTKLEDSAMYFCASSDTDRGYEQYFGPGTRLTVT.